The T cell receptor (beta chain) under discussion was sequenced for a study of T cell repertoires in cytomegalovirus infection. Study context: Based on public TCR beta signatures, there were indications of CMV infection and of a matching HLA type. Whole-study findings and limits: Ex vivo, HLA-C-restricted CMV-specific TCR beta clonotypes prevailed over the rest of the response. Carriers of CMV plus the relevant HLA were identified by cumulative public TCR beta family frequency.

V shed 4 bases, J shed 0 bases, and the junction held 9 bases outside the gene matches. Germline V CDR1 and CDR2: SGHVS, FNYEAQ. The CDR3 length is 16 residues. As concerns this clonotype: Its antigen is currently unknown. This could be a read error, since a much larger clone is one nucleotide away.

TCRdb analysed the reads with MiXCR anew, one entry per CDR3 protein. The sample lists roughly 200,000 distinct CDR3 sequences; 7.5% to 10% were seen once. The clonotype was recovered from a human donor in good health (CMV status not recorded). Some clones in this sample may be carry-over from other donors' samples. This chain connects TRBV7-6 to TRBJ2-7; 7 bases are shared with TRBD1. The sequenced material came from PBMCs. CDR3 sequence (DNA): TGTGCCAGCAGCTCCCTCCGGGACAGAACCTCCTACGAGCAGTACTTC. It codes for CASSSLRDRTSYEQYF.